These 10 T cell receptor beta chains were sequenced from one sample in a study of blood T cells in healthy people across ages. The authors ran a second PCR of 7 to 11 cycles using a sample-barcoded 5' primer and a J-beta primer mix. One entry per CDR3 protein, called by TCRdb with MiXCR from the 5' RACE reads. The sample carries some 900,000 distinct CDR3 sequences, about 48% recorded once. The sequencing sample was made of blood. The origin of the receptors is a man in his thirties or forties in good health.

This chain uses TRBV7-2 with TRBJ2-3; the D gene is possibly TRBD1 (6 bases). The V end was cut by 4 bases, the J end by 1 base, with 12 bases between. The length of the CDR3 is 15 residues. CDR1 SGHTA and CDR2 FQGNSA come from the germline V gene. CDR3 in amino acids: CASSSLGARTDTQYF. The CDR3 DNA is TGTGCCAGCAGCTCCTTGGGGGCACGCACAGATACGCAGTATTTT.

This chain connects TRBV9 to TRBJ2-4; D is possibly TRBD1 (5 bases). Judging by the DNA end, TRBJ2-7 fits better; the J call may be wrong. The CDR3 extends over 13 amino acids. CDR1 is SGDLS, CDR2 YYNGEE, per germline. The CDR3 bases are TGTGCCAGCAGCGTAGGATGGGGCCACGAGCAGTACTTC. It codes for CASSVGWGHEQYF.

This sequence joins TRBV20-1 and TRBJ2-7; D is unresolved. With the DNA end fitting TRBJ2-5 better, the J assignment may be wrong. This CDR3 region has 14 residues. Germline values: CDR1 DFQATT, CDR2 SNEGSKA (reference sequence). The CDR3 region is CSASGRNSPETQYF. The CDR3 DNA follows: TGCAGTGCATCAGGCAGGAACTCGCCAGAGACCCAGTACTTC.

The chain couples TRBV6-1 to TRBJ2-5; 7 bases fit TRBD1. The better agreement between TRBJ2-7 and the DNA end casts doubt on the J call. The CDR3 is made up of 14 amino acids. Per the germline V gene, CDR1 is MNHNS and CDR2 is SASEGT. CDR3 sequence: CASSEIGTAYEQYF. CDR3 DNA: TGTGCCAGCAGTGAGATCGGGACAGCCTACGAGCAGTACTTC.

There are a few counts of this clonotype. The V and J genes are TRBV6-2 or TRBV6-3 and TRBJ2-7; 9 bases align to TRBD1. CDR1 is MNHEY, CDR2 SVGEGT, per germline. The CDR3 is 14 residues long. V gave up 5 bases and J gave up 4 bases; unmatched junction bases: 6. As DNA, the CDR3 is TGTGCCAGCAGTACTACAGGGGGCGGTTACGAGCAGTACTTC. This translates into CASSTTGGGYEQYF.

This clonotype has just a few counts. The chain links TRBV12-3 or TRBV12-4 to TRBJ2-5; no definite D call. V was cut by 6 bases and J by 4 bases, with 12 bases left in between. This CDR3 is 13 amino acids long. The CDR3 DNA is TGTGCCAGCAGCCCCCTTTCACGAGAGACCCAGTACTTC. Amino acid sequence: CASSPLSRETQYF.

The chain links TRBV10-3 to TRBJ1-2; no reliable D call. The CDR3 has 12 residues. V lost 10 bases and J lost 1, with 10 bases in between. Germline-derived CDR1 and CDR2 are ENHRY and SYGVKD. Here the CDR3 reads CATSALNYGYTF. The CDR3 nucleotides are TGTGCCACCTCGGCTCTTAACTATGGCTACACCTTC.

J is TRBJ1-4 and V is TRBV27, with D maybe TRBD1 (6 bases). V was clipped by 6 bases and J by 8 bases, with 16 bases between them. The CDR3 runs 14 residues. Per the germline V gene, CDR1 is MNHEY and CDR2 is SMNVEV (reference sequence). The CDR3 region is CASSSQGFAEKLFF. The CDR3 nucleotides are TGTGCCAGCAGCTCCCAGGGGTTTGCGGAAAAACTGTTTTTT.

V usage is TRBV6-2 or TRBV6-3 and J usage is TRBJ2-5; TRBD2 aligns across 8 bases. The germline gives CDR1 MNHEY, CDR2 SVGEGT. This CDR3 contains 17 residues. V shed 7 bases, J shed 0 bases, and the junction held 13 bases outside the gene matches. CDR3 sequence reads: CASKRNAGLAHQETQYF. The CDR3 bases are TGTGCCAGCAAACGCAACGCTGGACTAGCTCACCAAGAGACCCAGTACTTC.

Here the CDR3 DNA reads TGCAGCGTCGGACAGGGGACCCCCTACGAGCAGTACTTC. It translates to CSVGQGTPYEQYF. This sequence joins TRBV29-1 and TRBJ2-7; 9 bases map to TRBD1. Germline V gene sequence: CDR1 SQVTM, CDR2 ANQGSEA. This CDR3 is 13 amino acids long. The V and J ends lost 6 bases and 2 bases, in that order; junction bases with no gene match: 5.